This T cell receptor (beta chain) emerged from a study of T cell responses to AZD1222 COVID-19 vaccine. The assay was immunoSEQ multiplex PCR, and TCRdb's table has in-frame clones only and misses some. The table lists 150,000 to 200,000 clones, around 90% of them singletons. Trimming removed 6 bases from V and 6 bases from J; junction bases left unmatched: 4. The CDR3 totals 13 residues. Germline-derived CDR1 and CDR2 are PRHDT and FYEKMQ (reference sequence). Remarks on this clone: The antigen is undetermined.

General study points: When two AZD1222 doses had been given, Spike-specific TCR breadth and depth rose.

The genes are TRBV13 and TRBJ1-2; 10 bases are shared with TRBD1. The starting material was peripheral blood, obtained 28 days after the second AZD1222 dose. This clonotype was sampled from an adult who received the AZD1222 COVID-19 vaccine. CDR3 sequence reads: CASREGTGDGYTF. In DNA form, the CDR3 reads TGTGCCAGCAGAGAGGGGACAGGGGATGGCTACACCTTC. Variable domain in full (rest from reference TRBV13 and TRBJ1-2): AAGVIQSPRHLIKEKRETATLKCYPIPRHDTVYWYQQGPGQDPQFLISFYEKMQSDKGSIPDRFSAQQFSDYHSELNMSSLELGDSALYFCASREGTGDGYTFGSGTRLTVV.